These 15 T cell receptor beta chains share one sample of origin, sequenced in a study of blood T cell repertoires in COVID-19. Method: immunoSEQ multiplex PCR; TCRdb's copy keeps in-frame clones and lacks some. Among just over 45,000 clones, about nine tenths were seen once, and the ten largest hold 4.5% to 5%. The sequencing input was peripheral blood. Source of these receptors: a human donor in a cohort sampled during active COVID-19.

Here the CDR3 DNA reads TGTGCCAGCAGTTACTCCGAGTATCGGGGCGGGAGCCCCGACCATGAGCAGTTCTTC. Protein: CASSYSEYRGGSPDHEQFF. The gene calls are TRBV6-2 or TRBV6-3 and TRBJ2-1; 7 nucleotides line up with TRBD2. The CDR3 is made up of 19 amino acids. V lost 0 bases and J lost 8; bases outside the gene matches: 19. The germline gives CDR1 MNHEY, CDR2 SVGEGT.

The J gene is TRBJ2-4, the V gene TRBV19; TRBD2 matches at 13 bases. The V and J ends lost 2 bases and 8 bases, in that order; junction bases with no gene match: 3. CDR3 size: 15 residues. Looked up from germline, CDR1 is LNHDA and CDR2 is SQIVND (reference sequence). The CDR3 sequence: CASSIRTSGSYIQYF. In DNA, the CDR3 is TGTGCCAGTAGTATACGGACTAGCGGGAGTTACATTCAGTACTTC.

This clone showed up just once. The rearrangement uses TRBV6-2 or TRBV6-3 and TRBJ2-1, with 8 bases aligning to TRBD1. CDR1 and CDR2 (germline): MNHEY, SVGEGT. The CDR3 sequence is 15 residues long. V trimming: 4 bases; J trimming: 3 bases; junction bases outside the gene matches: 5. The CDR3 here is CASSSRDRNYNEQFF. The CDR3 nucleotides read TGTGCCAGCAGTTCCCGGGACAGGAACTACAATGAGCAGTTCTTC.

This clone was seen just once. The chain is built from TRBV9 and TRBJ2-7; TRBD2 matches at 12 bases. V lost 0 bases to trimming and J lost 4 bases; unmatched junction nucleotides: 2. Germline CDR1 SGDLS, CDR2 YYNGEE. The CDR3 sequence is 15 residues long. CDR3 protein: CASSVGTSGMYEQYF. CDR3 coding DNA: TGTGCCAGCAGCGTAGGGACTAGCGGGATGTACGAGCAGTACTTC.

This clone appeared once. V is TRBV19 and J is TRBJ2-1; maybe TRBD1 (6 bases). In germline, CDR1 is LNHDA, CDR2 SQIVND (reference sequence). The CDR3 length is 16 residues. Trimming removed 5 bases at V and 3 bases at J, with 17 bases between. Here the CDR3 DNA reads TGTGCCAGTAGTGACGGACAGCTAAGGGTCTACAATGAGCAGTTCTTC. As protein: CASSDGQLRVYNEQFF. Full variable domain (rest looked up from reference TRBV19 and TRBJ2-1): DGGITQSPKYLFRKEGQNVTLSCEQNLNHDAMYWYRQDPGQGLRLIYYSQIVNDFQKGDIAEGYSVSREKKESFPLTVTSAQKNPTAFYLCASSDGQLRVYNEQFFGPGTRLTVL.

The chain links TRBV15 to TRBJ2-1; D remains unclear. Germline assignment: CDR1 LNHNV and CDR2 YYDKDF (reference sequence). Trimming stripped 5 bases from V and 4 bases from J, with 15 bases between. The CDR3 runs to 15 residues. For the CDR3, the DNA is TGTGCCACCAGCCGGTCCTCCTTAATATACAATGAGCAGTTCTTC. The encoded protein is CATSRSSLIYNEQFF.

This clone occurred once. The genes are TRBV7-8 and TRBJ1-6; D might be TRBD1 (5 bases). Germline assignment: CDR1 SGHVS and CDR2 FQNEAQ. The CDR3 sequence is 15 residues long. V gave up 5 bases and J gave up 4 bases, with 12 bases separating them. The CDR3 DNA is TGTGCCAGCAGCCCATCGGGGGGGTATAATTCACCCCTCCACTTT. It specifies CASSPSGGYNSPLHF.

The chain couples TRBV10-3 to TRBJ2-3, with 14 bases aligning to TRBD2. Germline assignment: CDR1 ENHRY and CDR2 SYGVKD. Losses at the gene ends were 7 bases for V and 3 bases for J; bases not matched to a gene: 6. The CDR3 sequence is 16 residues long. CDR3 sequence (DNA): TGTGCCATCAAAGGGACTAGCGGGAGAGGGACAGATACGCAGTATTTT. Translating it yields CAIKGTSGRGTDTQYF.

V and J are TRBV7-9 and TRBJ2-1; 7 bases align to TRBD2. Losses at the gene ends were 5 bases for V and 8 bases for J; bases not matched to a gene: 12. The CDR3 consists of 15 residues. CDR1 and CDR2 from the germline V gene are SEHNR and FQNEAQ (reference sequence). CDR3 residues: CASSQPSWGGDEQFF. The CDR3, as DNA: TGTGCCAGCAGCCAACCCAGCTGGGGAGGGGATGAGCAGTTCTTC.

This chain links TRBV15 with TRBJ2-3, with TRBD2 as a possible D gene (7 bases). The CDR3 spans 16 residues. The V gene lost 2 bases and the J gene lost 2 bases, with 14 bases spanning the gap. The germline V gene has CDR1 LNHNV and CDR2 YYDKDF (reference sequence). Here the CDR3 DNA reads TGTGCCACCAGCAGACAGGTCGGGGGGCCCACAGATACGCAGTATTTT. Translation gives CATSRQVGGPTDTQYF.

This clone appeared once. The rearrangement links TRBV2 to TRBJ2-3; 10 bases align to TRBD2. The junction had 8 bases not matched to a gene; V was cut back by 6 bases and J by 2 bases. Germline V lookup: CDR1 SNHLY, CDR2 FYNNEI. This CDR3 contains 16 residues. CDR3 DNA sequence: TGTGCCAGCAGACGAGGGACTAGCGAGAACACAGATACGCAGTATTTT. Protein: CASRRGTSENTDTQYF.

The chain recombines TRBV6-5 with TRBJ2-5; TRBD1 agrees at 11 bases. Germline V gene data show CDR1 as MNHEY and CDR2 as SVGAGI. The CDR3 extends over 15 amino acids. Germline trimming cut 5 bases from V and 2 bases from J; bases unmatched to any gene: 4. The chain's CDR3 is CASSTRDRGQETQYF. CDR3 nucleotides: TGTGCCAGCAGTACACGGGACAGGGGGCAAGAGACCCAGTACTTC.

The chain couples TRBV29-1 to TRBJ2-1, with D perhaps matching TRBD2 (6 bases). Per the germline V gene, CDR1 is SQVTM and CDR2 is ANQGSEA. Trimming cost V 6 bases and J 6 bases, with 12 bases left between them. The CDR3 is 12 amino acids. The chain's CDR3 is CSVATSSNEQFF. CDR3 sequence (DNA): TGCAGCGTGGCGACTAGTTCCAATGAGCAGTTCTTC.

The chain joins TRBV4-2 to TRBJ1-2, with a weak D call TRBD1 (5 bases). The length of the CDR3 is 12 residues. With 3 bases removed from V and 8 bases from J, the gap between germline ends came to 10 bases. Germline V CDR1 and CDR2: LGHNA, YNFKEQ. The CDR3 DNA reads as TGTGCCAGCAGCCAGGGTGGGGCGGGCTACACCTTC. Translation gives CASSQGGAGYTF.

The rearrangement joins TRBV6-2 or TRBV6-3 to TRBJ2-7; 9 bases map to TRBD2. CDR1 is MNHEY and CDR2 is SVGEGT in the germline V gene. This CDR3 has 15 amino acids. V dropped 6 bases and J dropped 3; count of bases not matched to a gene: 9. CDR3: CASSLLAGPHYEQYF. DNA for the CDR3: TGTGCCAGCAGCCTTCTAGCGGGACCACACTACGAGCAGTACTTC.